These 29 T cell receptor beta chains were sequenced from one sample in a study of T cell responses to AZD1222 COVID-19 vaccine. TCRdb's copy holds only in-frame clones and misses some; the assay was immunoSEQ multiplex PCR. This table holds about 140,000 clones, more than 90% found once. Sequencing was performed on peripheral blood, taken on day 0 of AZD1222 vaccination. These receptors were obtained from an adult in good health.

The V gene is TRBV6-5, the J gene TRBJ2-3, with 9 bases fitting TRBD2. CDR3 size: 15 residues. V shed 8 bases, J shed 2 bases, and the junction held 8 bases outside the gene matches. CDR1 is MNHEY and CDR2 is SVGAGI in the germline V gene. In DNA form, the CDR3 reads TGTGCCAGCGGGGTGGGGACTAGCCCCACAGATACGCAGTATTTT. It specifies CASGVGTSPTDTQYF.

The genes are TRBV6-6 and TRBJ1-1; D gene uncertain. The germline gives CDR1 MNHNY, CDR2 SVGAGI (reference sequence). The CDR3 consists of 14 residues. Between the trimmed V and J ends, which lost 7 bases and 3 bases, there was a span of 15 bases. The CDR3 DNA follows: TGTGCCAGCAACACCCCGGGGAGGGACACTGAAGCTTTCTTT. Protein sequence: CASNTPGRDTEAFF.

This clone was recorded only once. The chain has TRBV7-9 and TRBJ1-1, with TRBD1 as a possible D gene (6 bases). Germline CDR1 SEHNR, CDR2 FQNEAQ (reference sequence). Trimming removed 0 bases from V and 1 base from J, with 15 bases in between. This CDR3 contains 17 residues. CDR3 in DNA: TGTGCCAGCAGCTTAGCCTACAGGGCCCTACGGAACACTGAAGCTTTCTTT. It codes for CASSLAYRALRNTEAFF.

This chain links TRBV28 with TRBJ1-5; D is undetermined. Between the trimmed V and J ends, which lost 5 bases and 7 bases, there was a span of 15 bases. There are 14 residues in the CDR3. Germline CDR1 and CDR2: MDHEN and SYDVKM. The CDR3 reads CASSPWGGEQPQHF. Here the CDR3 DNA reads TGTGCCAGCAGTCCCTGGGGAGGCGAACAGCCCCAGCATTTT.

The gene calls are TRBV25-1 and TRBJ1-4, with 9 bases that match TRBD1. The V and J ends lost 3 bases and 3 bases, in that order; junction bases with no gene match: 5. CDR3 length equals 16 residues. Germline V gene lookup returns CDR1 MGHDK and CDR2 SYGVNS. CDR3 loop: CASSDGQGLSNEKLFF. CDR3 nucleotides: TGTGCCAGCAGTGATGGACAGGGGTTGTCTAATGAAAAACTGTTTTTT.

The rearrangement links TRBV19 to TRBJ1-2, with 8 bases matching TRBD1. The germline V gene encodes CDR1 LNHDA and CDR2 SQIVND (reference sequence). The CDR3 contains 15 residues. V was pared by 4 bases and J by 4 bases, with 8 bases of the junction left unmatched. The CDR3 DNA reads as TGTGCCAGTAGTACGGGAGTGACAGGGGTCTATGGCTACACCTTC. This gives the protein CASSTGVTGVYGYTF.

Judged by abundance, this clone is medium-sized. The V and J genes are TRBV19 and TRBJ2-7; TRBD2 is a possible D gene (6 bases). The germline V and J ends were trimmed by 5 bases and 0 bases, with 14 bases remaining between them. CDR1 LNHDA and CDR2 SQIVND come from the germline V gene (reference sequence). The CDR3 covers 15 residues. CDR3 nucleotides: TGTGCCAGTAGTCTAACTAGCTCGAGCTCCTACGAGCAGTACTTC. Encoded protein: CASSLTSSSSYEQYF.

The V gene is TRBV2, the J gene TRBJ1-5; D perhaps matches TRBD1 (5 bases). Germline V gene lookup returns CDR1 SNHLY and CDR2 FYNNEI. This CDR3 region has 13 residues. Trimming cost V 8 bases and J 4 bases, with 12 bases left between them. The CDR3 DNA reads TGTGCCAGCTTTGGGGGGGGAAATCAGCCCCAGCATTTT. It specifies CASFGGGNQPQHF.

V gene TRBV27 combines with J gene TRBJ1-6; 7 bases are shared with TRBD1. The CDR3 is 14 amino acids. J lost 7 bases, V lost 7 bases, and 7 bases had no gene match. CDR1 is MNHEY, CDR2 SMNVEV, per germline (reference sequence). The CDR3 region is CASTQTGTNSPLHF. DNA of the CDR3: TGTGCCAGCACCCAGACAGGGACAAATTCACCCCTCCACTTT.

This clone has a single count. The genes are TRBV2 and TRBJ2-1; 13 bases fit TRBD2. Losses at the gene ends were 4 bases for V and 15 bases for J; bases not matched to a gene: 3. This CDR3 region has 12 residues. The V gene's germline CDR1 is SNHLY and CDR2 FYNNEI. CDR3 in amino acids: CASSGTSGSLFF. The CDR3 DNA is TGTGCCAGCAGTGGGACTAGCGGGAGTCTGTTCTTC.

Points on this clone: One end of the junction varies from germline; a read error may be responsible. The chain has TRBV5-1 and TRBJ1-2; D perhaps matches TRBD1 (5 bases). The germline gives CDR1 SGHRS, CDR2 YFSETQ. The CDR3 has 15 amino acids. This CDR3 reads CASSLNGAANYGHTF. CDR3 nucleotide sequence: TGCGCCAGCAGCTTGAATGGGGCAGCTAACTATGGCCACACCTTC.

The CDR3 sequence: CADLLTGLAVYNEQFF. DNA of the CDR3: TGCGCCGATCTACTTACCGGGCTAGCGGTTTACAATGAGCAGTTCTTC. The chain is built from TRBV23-1 and TRBJ2-1; 7 bases map to TRBD2. TRBV23-1 belongs to the ORF category, with a function that is uncertain. The junction had 17 bases not matched to a gene; V was cut back by 11 bases and J by 4 bases. This CDR3 is 16 amino acids long.

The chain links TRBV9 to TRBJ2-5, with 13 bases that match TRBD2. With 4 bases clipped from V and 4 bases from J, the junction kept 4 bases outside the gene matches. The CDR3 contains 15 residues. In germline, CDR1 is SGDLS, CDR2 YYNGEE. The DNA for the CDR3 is TGTGCCAGCAGCTGGACTAGCGGGAGCTCAGAGACCCAGTACTTC. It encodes CASSWTSGSSETQYF.

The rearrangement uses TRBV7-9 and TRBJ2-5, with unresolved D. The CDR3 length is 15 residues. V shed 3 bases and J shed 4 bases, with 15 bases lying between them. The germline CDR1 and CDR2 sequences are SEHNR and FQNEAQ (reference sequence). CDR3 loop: CASSFIWGSVETQYF. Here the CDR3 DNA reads TGTGCCAGCAGCTTTATTTGGGGATCGGTAGAGACCCAGTACTTC.

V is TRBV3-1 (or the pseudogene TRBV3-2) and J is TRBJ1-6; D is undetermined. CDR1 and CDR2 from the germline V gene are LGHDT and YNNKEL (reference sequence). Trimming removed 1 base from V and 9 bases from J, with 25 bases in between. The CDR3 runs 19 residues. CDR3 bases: TGTGCCAGCAGCCAAGTTCCAGCCGCCGTTAAATACGCAAGTTCACCCCTCCACTTT. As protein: CASSQVPAAVKYASSPLHF.

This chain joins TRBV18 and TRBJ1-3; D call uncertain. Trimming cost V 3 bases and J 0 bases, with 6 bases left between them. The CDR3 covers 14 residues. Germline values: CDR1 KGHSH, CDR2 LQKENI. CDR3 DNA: TGTGCCAGCTCACCCCAGGTCTCTGGAAACACCATATATTTT. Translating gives CASSPQVSGNTIYF.

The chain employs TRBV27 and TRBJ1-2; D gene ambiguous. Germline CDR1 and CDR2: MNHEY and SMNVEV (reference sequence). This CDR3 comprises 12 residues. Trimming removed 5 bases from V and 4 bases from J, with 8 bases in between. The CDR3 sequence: CASSGQSYGYTF. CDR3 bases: TGTGCCAGCAGTGGGCAGAGCTATGGCTACACCTTC.

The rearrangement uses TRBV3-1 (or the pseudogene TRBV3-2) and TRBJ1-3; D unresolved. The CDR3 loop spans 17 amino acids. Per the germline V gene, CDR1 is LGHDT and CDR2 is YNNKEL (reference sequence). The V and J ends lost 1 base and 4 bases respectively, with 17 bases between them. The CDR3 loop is CASSQGRWALSGNTIYF. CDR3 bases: TGTGCCAGCAGCCAAGGTCGGTGGGCATTGTCGGGAAACACCATATATTTT.

Written as DNA, the CDR3 is TGCGCCAGCAGCTTGGGACAGGGAAGCAATCAGCCCCAGCATTTT. It codes for CASSLGQGSNQPQHF. The chain combines TRBV5-1 with TRBJ1-5; 7 nucleotides agree with TRBD1. The CDR3 contains 15 residues. The V segment lost 0 bases and the J segment 1 base; nucleotides outside the gene matches: 1. Germline V gene data show CDR1 as SGHRS and CDR2 as YFSETQ.

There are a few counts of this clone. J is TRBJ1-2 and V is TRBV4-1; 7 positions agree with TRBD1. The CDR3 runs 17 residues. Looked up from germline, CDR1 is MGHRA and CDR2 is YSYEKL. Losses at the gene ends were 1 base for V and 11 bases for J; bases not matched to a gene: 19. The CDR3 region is CASSQGVSGRGSVGYTF. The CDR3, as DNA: TGCGCCAGCAGCCAAGGCGTTTCGGGCAGGGGGTCCGTGGGGTACACCTTC.

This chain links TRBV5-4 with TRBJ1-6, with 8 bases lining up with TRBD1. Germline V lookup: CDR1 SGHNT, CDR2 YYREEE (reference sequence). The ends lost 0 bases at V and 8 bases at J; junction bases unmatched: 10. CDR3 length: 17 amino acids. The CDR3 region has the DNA TGTGCCAGCAGCTTGGTTCCTCAAGACAGGGGTTATTCACCCCTCCACTTT. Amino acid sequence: CASSLVPQDRGYSPLHF.

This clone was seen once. The CDR3 loop is CASSDLDRSYPLHF. The CDR3 coding sequence is TGTGCCAGCAGTGATTTGGACAGGTCCTATCCCCTCCACTTT. The chain links TRBV25-1 to TRBJ1-6, with 7 positions matching TRBD1. The CDR3 is 14 amino acids. Trimming removed 3 bases from V and 13 bases from J; junction bases left unmatched: 9. Germline CDR1 reads MGHDK; CDR2 reads SYGVNS.

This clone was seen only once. The CDR3 region is CASRLAGGDEQYF. CDR3 DNA sequence: TGCGCCAGCCGACTAGCGGGAGGAGACGAGCAGTACTTC. The chain employs TRBV10-1 and TRBJ2-7; TRBD2 matches 13 bases. Germline lookup yields CDR1 WNHNN and CDR2 SYGVQD (reference sequence). The CDR3 runs to 13 residues. V lost 8 bases and J lost 5; bases outside the gene matches: 3.

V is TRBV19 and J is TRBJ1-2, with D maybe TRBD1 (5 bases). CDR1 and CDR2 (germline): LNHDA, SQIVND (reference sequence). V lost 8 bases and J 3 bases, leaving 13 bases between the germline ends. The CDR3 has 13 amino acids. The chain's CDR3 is CASGAWGDYGYTF. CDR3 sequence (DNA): TGTGCCAGTGGAGCATGGGGCGACTATGGCTACACCTTC.

Here the CDR3 DNA reads TGTGCCAGCAGCCAAGTAACTAGCGGAAACACCGGGGAGCTGTTTTTT. Its translation: CASSQVTSGNTGELFF. This sequence joins TRBV4-2 and TRBJ2-2; 8 bases match TRBD2. J was trimmed by 2 bases and V by 1 base; bases with no gene match: 3. This CDR3 is 16 amino acids long. Germline V gene lookup returns CDR1 LGHNA and CDR2 YNFKEQ.

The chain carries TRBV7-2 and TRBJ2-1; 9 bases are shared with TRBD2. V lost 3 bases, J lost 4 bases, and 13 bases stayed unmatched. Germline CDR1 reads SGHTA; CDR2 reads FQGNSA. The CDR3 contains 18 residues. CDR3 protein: CASSLGGIAGVLYNEQFF. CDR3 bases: TGTGCCAGCAGCTTGGGAGGTATAGCGGGAGTCCTTTACAATGAGCAGTTCTTC.

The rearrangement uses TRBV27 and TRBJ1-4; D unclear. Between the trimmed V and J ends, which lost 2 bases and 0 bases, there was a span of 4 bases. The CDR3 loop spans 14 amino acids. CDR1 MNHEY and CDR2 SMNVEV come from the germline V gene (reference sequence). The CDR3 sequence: CASSLESTNEKLFF. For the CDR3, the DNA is TGTGCCAGCAGTTTAGAGTCAACTAATGAAAAACTGTTTTTT.

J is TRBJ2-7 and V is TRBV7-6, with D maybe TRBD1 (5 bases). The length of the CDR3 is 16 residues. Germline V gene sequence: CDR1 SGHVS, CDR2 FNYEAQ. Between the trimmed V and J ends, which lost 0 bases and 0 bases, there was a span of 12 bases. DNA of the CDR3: TGTGCCAGCAGCTTAGCGAAGGGGCCTATCTCCTACGAGCAGTACTTC. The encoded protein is CASSLAKGPISYEQYF. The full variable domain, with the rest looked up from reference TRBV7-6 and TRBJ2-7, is GAGVSQSPRYKVTKRGQDVALRCDPISGHVSLYWYRQALGQGPEFLTYFNYEAQQDKSGLPNDRFSAERPEGSISTLTIQRTEQRDSAMYRCASSLAKGPISYEQYFGPGTRLTVT.

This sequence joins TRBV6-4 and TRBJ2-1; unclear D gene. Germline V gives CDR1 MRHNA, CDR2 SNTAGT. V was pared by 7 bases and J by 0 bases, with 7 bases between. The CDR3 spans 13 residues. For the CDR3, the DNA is TGTGCCAGCAATTGGAGCTCCTACAATGAGCAGTTCTTC. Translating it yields CASNWSSYNEQFF.